The rows below give T cell receptor beta chains drawn from one sample of a study of T cell responses to AZD1222 COVID-19 vaccine. Generated by immunoSEQ multiplex PCR, the TCRdb table keeps only in-frame clones and is missing some. The table includes 100,000 to 150,000 clones, roughly 89% detected once. Specimen: peripheral blood, collected on day 0 of MenACWY control vaccination. All receptors derive from an adult in good health. CDR3s include the opening cysteine and the closing phenylalanine or tryptophan. The order of the fields is CDR3 DNA, CDR3 protein, V gene, J gene, D gene, clone size. D genes are given only for firm matches. For some rows the clone size is stated as once, few or many, or as a class when expanded; others skip it.

TGTGCCACCAGTGATTTGAGGCAGGGGCCCAACAATGAGCAGTTCTTC,CATSDLRQGPNNEQFF,TRBV24-1,TRBJ2-1,.,.
TGTGCCAGCGGGGATGGGGTTAACTATGGCTACACCTTC,CASGDGVNYGYTF,TRBV6-5,TRBJ1-2,.,.
TGTGCCAGCAATAATCAGGGAAATCAGCCCCAGCATTTT,CASNNQGNQPQHF,TRBV2,TRBJ1-5,.,once
TGTGCCAGCAGCCCAGGGGGCGGAACTAACACCTACGAGCAGTACTTC,CASSPGGGTNTYEQYF,TRBV5-4,TRBJ2-7,TRBD1,.
TGTGCCAGCAGCAGCGTCCCGGGACCTTTCGGGGAAGCTTTCTTT,CASSSVPGPFGEAFF,TRBV6-5,TRBJ1-1,.,.
TGTGCCAGCAGCGAAGGGACTAGCGGGAATAGGGGTGAGCAGTTCTTC,CASSEGTSGNRGEQFF,TRBV5-4,TRBJ2-1,TRBD2,few
TGTGCCAGCAGCCCCCCCCGGTGGGGACTAGAAGTGTATGGAGCTCCGCTCTTC,CASSPPRWGLEVYGAPLF,TRBV7-9,TRBJ2-1,TRBD2,.
TGTGCCAGCAGCTTAGCGCTAATCGAAGCGCATGAGCAGTTCTTC,CASSLALIEAHEQFF,TRBV7-8,TRBJ2-1,.,.
TGCAGCGCTACCGGGACAGGGGCTGACCTAACCTACGAGCAGTACTTC,CSATGTGADLTYEQYF,TRBV29-1,TRBJ2-7,TRBD1,.
TGCAGTGCTAGTCAGGGGGGAAGCAATCAGCCCCAGCATTTT,CSASQGGSNQPQHF,TRBV20-1,TRBJ1-5,TRBD1,.
TGTGCCAGCCGAGGGGAAAGCTCCTACAATGAGCAGTTCTTC,CASRGESSYNEQFF,TRBV7-9,TRBJ2-1,.,.
TGTGCCAGCAGCTTATTTCTAGCGGGAGACACAGATACGCAGTATTTT,CASSLFLAGDTDTQYF,TRBV5-4,TRBJ2-3,TRBD2,.
TGTGCCTGGAACTTTCAGAGAACCGGGGAGCTGTTTTTT,CAWNFQRTGELFF,TRBV30,TRBJ2-2,.,.
TGTGCCAGCAGTTATAGTAACGGAGGGCTTGGAGAGACCCAGTACTTC,CASSYSNGGLGETQYF,TRBV6-2/TRBV6-3,TRBJ2-5,.,.
TGCGCCAGCAGCCAAGAGCCGGGACTGAAATATGGCTACACCTTC,CASSQEPGLKYGYTF,TRBV4-1,TRBJ1-2,.,.
TGTGCCAGCAGTGAGGGAGGCGGGCAGGCTCAGTACTTC,CASSEGGGQAQYF,TRBV6-1,TRBJ2-7,.,.
TGTGCCAGTGATGCCGGGTCGGGTACCGGGGAGCTGTTTTTT,CASDAGSGTGELFF,TRBV19,TRBJ2-2,.,.
TGTGCCAGCAATCACAGGGGCTATGGCTACACCTTC,CASNHRGYGYTF,TRBV6-5,TRBJ1-2,TRBD1,once
TGTGCCAGTAGTATAATAGGACGCCCCTACGAGCAGTACTTC,CASSIIGRPYEQYF,TRBV19,TRBJ2-7,.,.
TGTGCCACCAGTGATCGCTTCAGAGCCCGCTCCTACGAGCAGTACTTC,CATSDRFRARSYEQYF,TRBV24-1,TRBJ2-7,.,.
TGTGCCAGCAGCTTAGTAATAGGGGGCGACGGAACACCCCTCCACTTT,CASSLVIGGDGTPLHF,TRBV11-2,TRBJ1-6,TRBD1,.
TGCGCCAGCAGCCAAGATCCGAACCCCGCGGCAAATCAGCCCCAGCATTTT,CASSQDPNPAANQPQHF,TRBV4-1,TRBJ1-5,.,.
TGTGCCAGCAGAGCCTCCGGGGGGGGCTACACCTTC,CASRASGGGYTF,TRBV6-5,TRBJ1-2,.,.